One and the same sample provided the 29 T cell receptor beta chains below, sequenced in a study of blood T cell repertoires in COVID-19. Only in-frame clones appear in the TCRdb table, and some are missing; sequencing was by immunoSEQ multiplex PCR. The sample lists 150,000 to 200,000 clones, 85% to 95% occurring once. The specimen was peripheral blood. These receptors originate from a woman aged 50 to 60 with acute or convalescent COVID-19.

The gene calls are TRBV10-2 and TRBJ1-1; D is possibly TRBD1 (6 bases). The CDR3 is 14 residues long. The germline CDR1 and CDR2 sequences are WSHSY and SAAADI. V was trimmed by 6 bases and J by 1 base, leaving 12 bases between them. Here the CDR3 DNA reads TGCGCCAGCAGGACCGAGACAGGGAACACTGAAGCTTTCTTT. This codes for CASRTETGNTEAFF.

The chain uses TRBV4-3 and TRBJ2-1, with 7 bases matching TRBD2. This CDR3 has 16 residues. In germline, CDR1 is LGHNA, CDR2 YSLEER. The V gene end was trimmed by 0 bases and the J gene end by 3 bases; junction bases not matched to a gene: 5. In nucleotides, the CDR3 is TGCGCCAGCAGCCAAGAATCTAGCGGTTACTACAATGAGCAGTTCTTC. Translating gives CASSQESSGYYNEQFF.

In its sample, this clone was seen once. The chain links TRBV10-2 to TRBJ1-3, with no clear D. The CDR3 extends over 18 amino acids. CDR1 and CDR2 from the germline V gene are WSHSY and SAAADI. Trimming stripped 0 bases from V and 0 bases from J, with 15 bases between. CDR3 sequence: CASSESRRGSHSGNTIYF. DNA of the CDR3: TGCGCCAGCAGTGAGTCAAGGCGGGGAAGTCACTCTGGAAACACCATATATTTT.

The chain couples TRBV6-5 to TRBJ1-4; 9 bases fit TRBD1. The CDR3 runs 15 residues. The trim removed 7 bases at V and 6 bases at J, leaving 9 bases unmatched. CDR1 and CDR2 (germline): MNHEY, SVGAGI. CDR3 nucleotide sequence: TGTGCCAGCAAAGGGGAGGACAGGGGATATGAAAAACTGTTTTTT. As protein: CASKGEDRGYEKLFF.

This chain links TRBV29-1 with TRBJ1-4, with no clear D. V was shortened by 2 bases and J by 7 bases, with 2 bases between the two germline ends. Looked up from germline, CDR1 is SQVTM and CDR2 is ANQGSEA. This CDR3 is 10 amino acids long. This CDR3 is CSVELEKLFF. The CDR3 bases are TGCAGCGTTGAACTTGAAAAACTGTTTTTT.

The CDR3 sequence: CASSPRVQPLGANEKLFF. DNA of the CDR3: TGTGCCAGCTCACCAAGAGTGCAGCCCCTGGGAGCTAATGAAAAACTGTTTTTT. The rearrangement links TRBV18 to TRBJ1-4; D gene unclear. Germline lookup yields CDR1 KGHSH and CDR2 LQKENI. The CDR3 totals 18 residues. V was clipped by 2 bases and J by 3 bases, with 19 bases between them.

The chain combines TRBV12-3 or TRBV12-4 with TRBJ1-1; D possibly corresponds to TRBD1 (6 bases). The CDR3 runs to 13 residues. V shed 3 bases and J shed 4 bases, with 9 bases lying between them. CDR3 region: CASSFLGGTEAFF. As DNA, the CDR3 is TGTGCCAGCAGTTTTCTAGGGGGCACTGAAGCTTTCTTT.

This clone occurred once. This chain connects TRBV7-9 to TRBJ1-5; perhaps TRBD1 as D (5 bases). Germline CDR1 is SEHNR and CDR2 is FQNEAQ (reference sequence). The CDR3 runs to 14 residues. The ends were cut back, 3 bases at V and 6 bases at J, with 12 bases in the middle. The CDR3 sequence is CASSLGGASQPQHF. In nucleotides, the CDR3 is TGTGCCAGCAGCTTGGGAGGGGCCAGTCAGCCCCAGCATTTT.

The sample holds one count of this clone. J is TRBJ2-7 and V is TRBV5-6; 7 bases are shared with TRBD2. This CDR3 contains 12 residues. CDR1 and CDR2 from the germline V gene are SGHDT and YYEEEE. V gave up 2 bases and J gave up 6 bases; unmatched junction bases: 2. The CDR3 DNA sequence: TGTGCCAGCAGCTTTTCGGGGGGCGAGCAGTACTTC. Translating it yields CASSFSGGEQYF.

This rearrangement joins TRBV10-3 to TRBJ1-6; D is possibly TRBD1 (6 bases). The CDR3 runs 17 residues. V was cut by 5 bases and J by 10 bases, with 24 bases left in between. CDR1 is ENHRY and CDR2 is SYGVKD in the germline V gene. The CDR3 sequence is CAISQSPGTILGSPLHF. CDR3 nucleotides: TGTGCCATCAGTCAAAGCCCCGGGACAATCTTAGGCTCACCCCTCCACTTT.

This chain joins TRBV29-1 and TRBJ2-1; 11 nucleotides match TRBD1. The CDR3 consists of 14 residues. The trim removed 7 bases at V and 9 bases at J, leaving 11 bases unmatched. The V gene's germline CDR1 is SQVTM and CDR2 ANQGSEA. CDR3 residues: CSDRGQGGLGEQFF. The CDR3 nucleotides are TGCAGCGATAGGGGACAGGGGGGTTTGGGTGAGCAGTTCTTC.

This rearrangement joins TRBV3-1 (or the pseudogene TRBV3-2) to TRBJ1-2; a weak D match, TRBD1 (5 bases). The CDR3 is made up of 16 amino acids. V was shortened by 5 bases and J by 4 bases, with 20 bases between the two germline ends. Germline V gene sequence: CDR1 LGHDT, CDR2 YNNKEL (reference sequence). The DNA for the CDR3 is TGTGCCAGCAGCACCGGATTTATAGGGGTTACCTATGGCTACACCTTC. As protein: CASSTGFIGVTYGYTF.

This chain joins TRBV11-2 and TRBJ2-7; D may be TRBD2 (7 bases). Germline lookup yields CDR1 SGHAT and CDR2 FQNNGV. Trimming cost V 1 base and J 7 bases, with 14 bases left between them. The CDR3 runs to 14 residues. The CDR3 region has the DNA TGTGCCAGCAGCTTAGTTCGGGGGGCGGATGAGCAGTACTTC. This codes for CASSLVRGADEQYF. The complete variable domain, with remaining parts taken from reference TRBV11-2 and TRBJ2-7, reads EAGVAQSPRYKIIEKRQSVAFWCNPISGHATLYWYQQILGQGPKLLIQFQNNGVVDDSQLPKDRFSAERLKGVDSTLKIQPAKLEDSAVYLCASSLVRGADEQYFGPGTRLTVT.

The chain combines TRBV28 with TRBJ2-1; perhaps TRBD2 as D (6 bases). Germline CDR1 is MDHEN and CDR2 is SYDVKM. Trimming removed 4 bases at V and 7 bases at J, with 26 bases between. The CDR3 loop spans 18 amino acids. The CDR3 loop is CASSSGGAWQGRGNEQFF. The CDR3 DNA follows: TGTGCCAGCAGTTCCGGGGGTGCGTGGCAGGGAAGAGGGAATGAGCAGTTCTTC.

The V gene is TRBV3-1 (or the pseudogene TRBV3-2), the J gene TRBJ2-5; D possibly corresponds to TRBD2 (5 bases). The CDR3 loop spans 15 amino acids. V dropped 2 bases and J dropped 0 bases, with 10 bases sitting between them. CDR1 is LGHDT and CDR2 is YNNKEL in the germline V gene (reference sequence). The CDR3 DNA follows: TGTGCCAGCAGCCAAAACCCGGGGTACCAAGAGACCCAGTACTTC. Its translation: CASSQNPGYQETQYF.

This sequence joins TRBV14 and TRBJ1-3; D unclear. CDR1 and CDR2 (germline): SGHDN, FVKESK. V lost 0 bases to trimming and J lost 4 bases, with 7 bases between them. The CDR3 sequence is 14 residues long. The CDR3 region is CASSQELPGNTIYF. CDR3 sequence (DNA): TGTGCCAGCAGCCAAGAGCTACCGGGAAACACCATATATTTT.

The rearrangement links TRBV3-1 (or the pseudogene TRBV3-2) to TRBJ1-1, with D perhaps matching TRBD1 (6 bases). Germline CDR1 is LGHDT and CDR2 is YNNKEL (reference sequence). This CDR3 comprises 15 residues. Between the trimmed V and J ends, which lost 1 base and 4 bases, there was a span of 13 bases. CDR3 in amino acids: CASSQGGGRGTEAFF. CDR3 bases: TGTGCCAGCAGCCAAGGGGGGGGCAGGGGCACTGAAGCTTTCTTT.

V is TRBV2 and J is TRBJ1-2; 9 positions match TRBD1. The CDR3 consists of 15 residues. The J segment lost 4 bases and the V segment lost 6 bases, leaving 9 bases of the junction unmatched. Germline values: CDR1 SNHLY, CDR2 FYNNEI. The CDR3 nucleotides are TGTGCCAGCAGCTCGTTGGACAGGGGCGGCTATGGCTACACCTTC. Its protein is CASSSLDRGGYGYTF.

The rearrangement links TRBV5-1 to TRBJ2-7; D not resolved. V was pared by 7 bases and J by 6 bases, with 11 bases between. Looked up from germline, CDR1 is SGHRS and CDR2 is YFSETQ. CDR3 length: 11 amino acids. For the CDR3, the DNA is TGCGCCAGCCAAGGAGTCGGCGAGCAGTACTTC. It translates to CASQGVGEQYF.

The chain employs TRBV7-6 and TRBJ1-1; D is uncertain. CDR3 length: 15 amino acids. The germline V and J ends were trimmed by 0 bases and 6 bases, with 14 bases remaining between them. CDR1 and CDR2 from the germline V gene are SGHVS and FNYEAQ. CDR3: CASSLALLQYPEAFF. CDR3 DNA: TGTGCCAGCAGCTTAGCGCTGTTGCAGTATCCTGAAGCTTTCTTT.

V and J are TRBV5-4 and TRBJ2-7; maybe TRBD2 (5 bases). The germline V and J ends were trimmed by 0 bases and 4 bases, with 8 bases remaining between them. This CDR3 has 13 amino acids. CDR1 and CDR2 from the germline V gene are SGHNT and YYREEE (reference sequence). CDR3: CASSLVGDYEQYF. CDR3 in DNA: TGTGCCAGCAGCTTGGTCGGGGATTACGAGCAGTACTTC.

The CDR3 here is CASSQLSGTSTDTQYF. As DNA, the CDR3 is TGTGCCAGCAGTCAACTTAGCGGGACTAGCACAGATACGCAGTATTTT. The chain is built from TRBV28 and TRBJ2-3; TRBD2 aligns across 8 bases. J gave up 0 bases and V 5 bases, and 7 bases lay outside the gene matches. The CDR3 runs to 16 residues. Germline V gene sequence: CDR1 MDHEN, CDR2 SYDVKM.

The rearrangement joins TRBV2 to TRBJ1-5; no reliable D call. The CDR3 contains 14 residues. Germline-derived CDR1 and CDR2 are SNHLY and FYNNEI. V lost 7 bases and J 3 bases, leaving 13 bases between the germline ends. CDR3 amino acids: CASTRSLINQPQHF. The CDR3 DNA reads TGTGCCAGCACACGGTCCCTAATCAATCAGCCCCAGCATTTT.

The chain carries TRBV27 and TRBJ1-5, with D tentatively TRBD1 (5 bases). Trimming removed 2 bases from V and 5 bases from J, with 25 bases in between. Germline V CDR1 and CDR2: MNHEY, SMNVEV (reference sequence). CDR3 length: 19 residues. CDR3 in DNA: TGTGCCAGCAGTTTAAGATCAGGGACTTTAAGGGATTCGGATCAGCCCCAGCATTTT. It yields the protein CASSLRSGTLRDSDQPQHF.

The rearrangement joins TRBV7-6 to TRBJ1-1; no clear D. The ends were cut back, 2 bases at V and 2 bases at J, with 6 bases in the middle. CDR1 is SGHVS and CDR2 is FNYEAQ in the germline V gene. The CDR3 sequence is 13 residues long. CDR3 sequence: CASSLQINTEAFF. CDR3 DNA sequence: TGTGCCAGCAGCTTACAGATAAACACTGAAGCTTTCTTT.

The rearrangement links TRBV27 to TRBJ1-2; the D gene is possibly TRBD1 (5 bases). Germline V lookup: CDR1 MNHEY, CDR2 SMNVEV (reference sequence). The V end lost 5 bases, the J end lost 7 bases, and 26 bases lay between the germline ends. The CDR3 runs 17 residues. CDR3 loop: CASSQGRGVDGLGGYTF. CDR3 DNA: TGTGCCAGCAGTCAAGGGCGGGGGGTGGATGGATTAGGTGGCTACACCTTC.

This CDR3 is CASSLRAESLYEQYF. CDR3 DNA: TGTGCCAGCAGCTTAAGAGCGGAGTCCCTTTACGAGCAGTACTTC. The V call is TRBV9, the J call TRBJ2-7; D is perhaps TRBD2 (5 bases). The V end was cut by 4 bases, the J end by 4 bases, with 18 bases between. Germline CDR1 and CDR2: SGDLS and YYNGEE. The CDR3 consists of 15 residues.

The rearrangement uses TRBV7-9 and TRBJ2-7, with TRBD1 identical over 9 bases. With V trimmed by 5 bases and J by 0 bases, 5 bases remained unmatched. The CDR3 loop spans 15 amino acids. CDR1 and CDR2 (germline): SEHNR, FQNEAQ (reference sequence). CDR3 loop: CASSPQTGGSYEQYF. In DNA, the CDR3 is TGTGCCAGCAGCCCTCAGACAGGGGGCTCCTACGAGCAGTACTTC. Filled out from reference TRBV7-9 and TRBJ2-7, the complete variable domain reads DTGVSQNPRHKITKRGQNVTFRCDPISEHNRLYWYRQTLGQGPEFLTYFQNEAQLEKSRLLSDRFSAERPKGSFSTLEIQRTEQGDSAMYLCASSPQTGGSYEQYFGPGTRLTVT.

The chain recombines TRBV2 with TRBJ2-5; perhaps TRBD1 as D (6 bases). Germline CDR1 SNHLY, CDR2 FYNNEI. This CDR3 region has 12 residues. V dropped 7 bases and J dropped 4 bases, with 10 bases sitting between them. CDR3 loop: CASTGERETQYF. CDR3 DNA: TGTGCCAGCACAGGGGAAAGAGAGACCCAGTACTTC.